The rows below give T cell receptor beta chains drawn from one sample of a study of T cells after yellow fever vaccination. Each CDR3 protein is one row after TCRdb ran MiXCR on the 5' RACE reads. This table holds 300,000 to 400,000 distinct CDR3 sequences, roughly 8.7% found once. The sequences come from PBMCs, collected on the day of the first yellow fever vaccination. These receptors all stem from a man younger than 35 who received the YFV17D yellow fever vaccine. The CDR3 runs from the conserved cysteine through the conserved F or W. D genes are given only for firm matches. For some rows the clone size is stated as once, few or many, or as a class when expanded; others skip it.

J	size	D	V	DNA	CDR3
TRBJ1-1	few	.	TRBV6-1	TGTGCCAGCAGCGCCGTAGGCGGGGTCGCGGGCACTGAAGCTTTCTTT	CASSAVGGVAGTEAFF
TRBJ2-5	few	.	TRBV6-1	TGTGCCAGCAGTCGTAGGACCTACTCAGAGACCCAGTACTTC	CASSRRTYSETQYF
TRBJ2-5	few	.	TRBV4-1	TGCGCCAGCAGCCAAGAACAGCGGGCAGGGGAGGCCCAGTACTTC	CASSQEQRAGEAQYF
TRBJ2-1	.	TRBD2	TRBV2	TGTGCCAGCAGTGGGGCGGGGGACTACAATGAGCAGTTCTTC	CASSGAGDYNEQFF
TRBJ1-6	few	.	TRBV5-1	TGCGCCAGCAGCTTGGAGGTTGGGTCACCCCTCCACTTT	CASSLEVGSPLHF
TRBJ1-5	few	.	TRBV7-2	TGTGCCAGCAGCGGGGGGGCACTCTATAGCAATCAGCCCCAGCATTTT	CASSGGALYSNQPQHF
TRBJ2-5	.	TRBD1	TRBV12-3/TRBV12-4	TGTGCCAGCAGTGCGGACAGGGGGCCGCAAGAGACCCAGTACTTC	CASSADRGPQETQYF
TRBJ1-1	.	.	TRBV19	TGTGCCAGTAGTATAGGGGCAGGAATGAACACTGAAGCTTTCTTT	CASSIGAGMNTEAFF
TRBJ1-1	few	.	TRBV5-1	TGCGCCAGCAGCTTGTCTCCGGGGGAAACTGAAGCTTTCTTT	CASSLSPGETEAFF
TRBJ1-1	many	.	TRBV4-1	TGCGCCAGCAGCCGAGGGTTGACAGCGAACACTGAAGCTTTCTTT	CASSRGLTANTEAFF
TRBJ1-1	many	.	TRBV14	TGTGCCAGCAGCCAAGATCCGGCGTCCACTGAAGCTTTCTTT	CASSQDPASTEAFF
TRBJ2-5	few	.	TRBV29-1	TGCAGCGTTGAAGAAGGCGGGGAGACCCAGTACTTC	CSVEEGGETQYF
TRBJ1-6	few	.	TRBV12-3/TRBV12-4	TGTGCCAGCATGTCCAGCTCCTATAATTCACCCCTCCACTTT	CASMSSSYNSPLHF
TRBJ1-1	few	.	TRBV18	TGTGCCAGCTCACCAGACCAGGGGAACACTGAAGCTTTCTTT	CASSPDQGNTEAFF
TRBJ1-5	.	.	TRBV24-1	TGTGCCACCAGTGATCGGGACGGATATGATCAGCCCCAGCATTTT	CATSDRDGYDQPQHF
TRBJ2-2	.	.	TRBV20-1	TGCAGTGCTAGAGATCCGGTGAACGGGGAGCTGTTTTTT	CSARDPVNGELFF
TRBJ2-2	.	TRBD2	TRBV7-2	TGTGCCAGCAGCTCCCCGGGACTAGCGGCCCGGTTTTTT	CASSSPGLAARFF
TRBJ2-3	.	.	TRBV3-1	TGTGCCAGCAGCCACAACCCCCTCCACGGGGGAACTAGCACAGATACGCAGTATTTT	CASSHNPLHGGTSTDTQYF
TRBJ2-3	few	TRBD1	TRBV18	TGTGCCAGCTCACCGGACACAGGGGAACAGTATTTT	CASSPDTGEQYF
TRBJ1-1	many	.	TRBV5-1	TGCGCCAGCAGCTTGACAGCACAGGGGAACACTGAAGCTTTCTTT	CASSLTAQGNTEAFF
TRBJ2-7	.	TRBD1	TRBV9	TGTGCCAGCAGCGTAGACGGACAGGGTTCAACCTACGAGCAGTACTTC	CASSVDGQGSTYEQYF
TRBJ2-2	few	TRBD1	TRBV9	TGTGCCAGCAGCGTAGAAGGGGGCCTGAACACCGGGGAGCTGTTTTTT	CASSVEGGLNTGELFF
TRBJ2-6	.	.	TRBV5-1	TGCGCCAGCAGCTTGGGCCCCTCGGATAGGGGGGGGGCCAACGTCCTGACTTTC	CASSLGPSDRGGANVLTF
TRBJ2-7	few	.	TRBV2	TGTGCCAGCAGTGTGGCAGTCTACGAGCAGTACTTC	CASSVAVYEQYF
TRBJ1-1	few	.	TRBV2	TGTGCCAGCCAACGCTACGACGGAAACACTGAAGCTTTCTTT	CASQRYDGNTEAFF
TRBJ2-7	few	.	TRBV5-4	TGTGCCAGCAGCTGGATGCACTACGAGCAGTACTTC	CASSWMHYEQYF
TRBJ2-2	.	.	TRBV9	TGTGCCAGCAGGTTAGGGCTAACAAACACCGGGGAGCTGTTTTTT	CASRLGLTNTGELFF
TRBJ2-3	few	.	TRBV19	TGTGCCAGTAGAGGCCGAGCCACAGATACGCAGTATTTT	CASRGRATDTQYF
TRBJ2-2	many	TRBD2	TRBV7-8	TGTGCCAGCAGCTTAGGTCGTCAGCGGGGGGGGAACACCGGGGAGCTGTTTTTT	CASSLGRQRGGNTGELFF
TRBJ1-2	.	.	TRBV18	TGTGCCAGCTCACACTTAGCTAACTATGGCTACACCTTC	CASSHLANYGYTF
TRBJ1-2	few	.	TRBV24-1	TGTGCCACACGAGCGGGGGGAGGAGACTATGGCTACACCTTC	CATRAGGGDYGYTF
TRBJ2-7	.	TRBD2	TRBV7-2	TGTGCCAGCAGCTTCGGACTAGCGGGGGGGTCCTACGAGCAGTACTTC	CASSFGLAGGSYEQYF
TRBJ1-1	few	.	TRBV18	TGTGCCAGCTCACCACCTCAGGGGAACACTGAAGCTTTCTTT	CASSPPQGNTEAFF
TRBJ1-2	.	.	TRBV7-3	TGTGCCAGCAGCTTAGCCCGCGGGCAGGGGACTTATGGCTACACCTTC	CASSLARGQGTYGYTF
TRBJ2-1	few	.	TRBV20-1	TGCAGTGCTAGGAGTCCGACAGACAATGAGCAGTTCTTC	CSARSPTDNEQFF
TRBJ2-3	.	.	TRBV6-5	TGTGCCAGCAGTTACTCGGAGCCGATGGATACGCAGTATTTT	CASSYSEPMDTQYF
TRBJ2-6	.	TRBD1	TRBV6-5	TGTGCCAGCAGTTCACAGGGGAGCTCTGGGGCCAACGTCCTGACTTTC	CASSSQGSSGANVLTF
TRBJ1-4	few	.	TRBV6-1	TGTGCCAGCGCGGGGGAGGATGAAAAACTGTTTTTT	CASAGEDEKLFF
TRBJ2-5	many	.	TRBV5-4	TGTGCCAGCAGCTCGGGGCCACAAGAGACCCAGTACTTC	CASSSGPQETQYF
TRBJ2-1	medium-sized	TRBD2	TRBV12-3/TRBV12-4	TGTGCCAGCACCCGGGCTAGCGGGGGGGCCGGTGAGCAGTTCTTC	CASTRASGGAGEQFF
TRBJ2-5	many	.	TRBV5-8	TGTGCCAGCAGCTTAGGCAACGAAGAGACCCAGTACTTC	CASSLGNEETQYF
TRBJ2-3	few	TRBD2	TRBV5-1	TGCGCCAGCAGCTTGGCAAATACTAGCGGGCACACAGATACGCAGTATTTT	CASSLANTSGHTDTQYF
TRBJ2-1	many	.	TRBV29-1	TGCAGCGTTGAATGGTCGTACAATGAGCAGTTCTTC	CSVEWSYNEQFF
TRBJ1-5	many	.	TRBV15	TGTGCCACCAGCAGAGCCCACGAGGGGAAGCCCCAGCATTTT	CATSRAHEGKPQHF
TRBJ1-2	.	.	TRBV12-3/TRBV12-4	TGTGCCAGCAGTTTAAGGGGGGGAGGGAGGGGCACCTTC	CASSLRGGGRGTF
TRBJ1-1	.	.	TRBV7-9	TGTGCCAGCAGCTTATCAGCGATGAACACTGAAGCTTTCTTT	CASSLSAMNTEAFF
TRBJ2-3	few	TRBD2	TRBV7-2	TGTGCCAGCAGCTTAAGTCTAGCGGGGTCGTCAGATACGCAGTATTTT	CASSLSLAGSSDTQYF
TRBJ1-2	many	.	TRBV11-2	TGTGCCAGCAGCTCGGCCGACAGTGACAACTATGGCTACACCTTC	CASSSADSDNYGYTF
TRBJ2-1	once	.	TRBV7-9	TGTGCCAGCAGCCCACGGCCGGGACCAGCGGGCAATGAGCAGTTCTTC	CASSPRPGPAGNEQFF
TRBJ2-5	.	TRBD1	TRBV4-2	TGTGCCAGCAGCCAAGGGGGGACAGAAGAGACCCAGTACTTC	CASSQGGTEETQYF
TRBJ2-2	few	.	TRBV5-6	TGTGCCAGCAGCTTGTTCGACGGGGAGCTGTTTTTT	CASSLFDGELFF
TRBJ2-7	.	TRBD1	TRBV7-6	TGTGCCAGCAGCTTACTATCGGGACAGGGGTACGAGCAGTACTTC	CASSLLSGQGYEQYF
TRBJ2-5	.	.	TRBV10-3	TGTGCCATCAGTCCCTCGAAGGGTACCGAGACCCAGTACTTC	CAISPSKGTETQYF